The next 26 T cell receptor beta chains were all read from a single sample in a study of T cell repertoires in cytomegalovirus infection (dated by TCRdb to between 2018 and 2021). Their recognized antigens are unknown. Instrument on record: Illumina HiSeq 1500. TCRdb ran its own pipeline on the public reads, namely fastp trimming at Q25 and MiXCR clone calling, and kept in-frame beta chains. Rows are combined by CDR3 protein, so each entry shows the most common genes and DNA. Present in this sample are about a million distinct CDR3 sequences, around 32% of which were seen just once. About an eighth of the sample is in the top ten clones. The treatment or condition label, read with the paper, signifies: in vitro stimulation with specific CMV peptide epitopes to enrich CMV-specific T cells. Here the sequenced sample was cultured CD8+ T cells from PBMCs, taken from culture after CMV antigen stimulation. The source is a human donor in good health (CMV status not recorded). Some clones in this sample may be carry-over from other donors' samples.

The sample holds many counts of this clonotype. The CDR3 loop reads CASSQDRDRVYNEQFF. CDR3 bases: TGTGCCAGCAGCCAGGACCGGGACAGGGTCTACAATGAGCAGTTCTTC. V and J are TRBV14 and TRBJ2-1; TRBD1 agrees at 9 bases. V lost 3 bases, J lost 3 bases, and 6 bases stayed unmatched. Per germline, CDR1 SGHDN and CDR2 FVKESK. The CDR3 has 16 amino acids.

This clonotype has only one observation. V gene TRBV9 combines with J gene TRBJ2-1, with D unresolved. The CDR3 is 17 amino acids. Germline-derived CDR1 and CDR2 are SGDLS and YYNGEE. V was pared by 3 bases and J by 0 bases, with 16 bases between. CDR3 DNA sequence: TGTGCCAGCAGCGGGATTGATTACGATGGCTCCTACAATGAGCAGTTCTTC. Its protein product is CASSGIDYDGSYNEQFF. The full variable domain, its missing parts supplied by reference TRBV9 and TRBJ2-1, is DSGVTQTPKHLITATGQRVTLRCSPRSGDLSVYWYQQSLDQGLQFLIQYYNGEERAKGNILERFSAQQFPDLHSELNLSSLELGDSALYFCASSGIDYDGSYNEQFFGPGTRLTVL.

V usage is TRBV7-2 and J usage is TRBJ2-1, with 12 bases lining up with TRBD2. V gave up 0 bases and J gave up 4 bases; unmatched junction bases: 10. Germline V lookup: CDR1 SGHTA, CDR2 FQGNSA. There are 19 residues in the CDR3. DNA of the CDR3: TGTGCCAGCAGCTTAGCTATGGGGCTAGCGGGGGGGATGTACAATGAGCAGTTCTTC. Its translation: CASSLAMGLAGGMYNEQFF.

This clonotype was seen many times. The chain combines TRBV7-2 with TRBJ1-5; possibly TRBD1 for D (6 bases). Germline CDR1 and CDR2: SGHTA and FQGNSA. The CDR3 has 15 residues. Trimming took off 1 base at V and 7 bases at J, with 14 bases between the two ends. The CDR3 spells CASSLDSRGGQPQHF. The CDR3 DNA follows: TGTGCCAGCAGCTTAGATAGCAGGGGAGGACAGCCCCAGCATTTT.

The rearrangement links TRBV7-9 to TRBJ2-5, with TRBD1 matching 7 bases. CDR1 is SEHNR, CDR2 FQNEAQ, per germline (reference sequence). Trimming removed 9 bases from V and 2 bases from J; junction bases left unmatched: 6. The CDR3 length is 13 residues. CDR3 nucleotides: TGTGCCAGTTATGGGACAGTTCAAGAGACCCAGTACTTC. Protein: CASYGTVQETQYF.

This clonotype was counted between two and nine times. The chain uses TRBV10-3 and TRBJ2-2, with TRBD1 matching 8 bases. The CDR3 totals 14 residues. Germline V gene lookup returns CDR1 ENHRY and CDR2 SYGVKD. J was trimmed by 1 base and V by 8 bases; bases with no gene match: 3. CDR3 DNA: TGTGCCATCGGAGGACAGGGGAACACCGGGGAGCTGTTTTTT. It yields the protein CAIGGQGNTGELFF.

The J gene is TRBJ1-6, the V gene TRBV28, with a tentative D call TRBD1 (5 bases). Germline V gives CDR1 MDHEN, CDR2 SYDVKM. The CDR3 is 16 residues long. With 6 bases removed from V and 11 bases from J, the gap between germline ends came to 23 bases. CDR3 coding DNA: TGTGCCAGCAGCCCGGGACTGACAAAAAATACGGCACCCCTCCACTTT. Residues: CASSPGLTKNTAPLHF.

The genes are TRBV9 and TRBJ2-2; possible D gene TRBD1, 5 bases. The germline V and J ends were trimmed by 0 bases and 4 bases, with 13 bases remaining between them. Germline V gives CDR1 SGDLS, CDR2 YYNGEE. This CDR3 comprises 16 residues. The CDR3 sequence is CASSVAGPWSTGELFF. DNA for the CDR3: TGTGCCAGCAGCGTAGCAGGGCCCTGGTCCACCGGGGAGCTGTTTTTT.

This clonotype occurred a few times. The chain employs TRBV4-2 and TRBJ1-5, with D possibly matching TRBD1 (5 bases). The germline V gene has CDR1 LGHNA and CDR2 YNFKEQ. The CDR3 length is 14 residues. V lost 1 base and J lost 7, with 11 bases in between. CDR3 nucleotides: TGTGCCAGCAGCCAAGGTCAGGGTTCCCAGCCCCAGCATTTT. Its translation is CASSQGQGSQPQHF.

This clonotype was recorded a few times. The V gene is TRBV15, the J gene TRBJ2-1; TRBD1 or TRBD2 may be the D gene (6 bases each). This CDR3 contains 16 residues. The germline V gene encodes CDR1 LNHNV and CDR2 YYDKDF (reference sequence). The V end was cut by 0 bases, the J end by 4 bases, with 13 bases between. This CDR3 is CATSRDLGGTYNEQFF. The CDR3 DNA follows: TGTGCCACCAGCAGAGATCTAGGGGGGACTTACAATGAGCAGTTCTTC.

There are a few counts of this clonotype. This sequence joins TRBV12-3 or TRBV12-4 and TRBJ1-1; 7 nucleotides agree with TRBD1. The CDR3 loop spans 16 amino acids. V was pared by 3 bases and J by 1 base, with 8 bases of the junction left unmatched. The CDR3 nucleotides are TGTGCCAGCAGTTTCCCCCGGGACAGTCCGAACACTGAAGCTTTCTTT. This sequence encodes CASSFPRDSPNTEAFF.

The CDR3 DNA reads TGTGCCAGCAGCCCTGATCCCGGGCCTTCTTACTACAACACAGATACGCAGTATTTT. This encodes CASSPDPGPSYYNTDTQYF. V usage is TRBV5-3 and J usage is TRBJ2-3; D not resolved. TRBV5-3 is sorted into the ORF group, with uncertain function. The CDR3 is 19 amino acids. With 8 bases removed from V and 2 bases from J, the gap between germline ends came to 30 bases.

The V call is TRBV7-6, the J call TRBJ2-7; no reliable D call. Germline lookup yields CDR1 SGHVS and CDR2 FNYEAQ. Trimming took off 1 base at V and 2 bases at J, with 12 bases between the two ends. The CDR3 spans 15 residues. The CDR3 spells CASSLEGSETYEQYF. CDR3 in DNA: TGTGCCAGCAGCTTAGAAGGCAGTGAAACCTACGAGCAGTACTTC.

The chain joins TRBV12-3 or TRBV12-4 to TRBJ2-1; 12 nucleotides match TRBD2. The CDR3 length is 18 residues. The trim removed 3 bases at V and 0 bases at J, leaving 6 bases unmatched. Written as DNA, the CDR3 is TGTGCCAGCAGTTTTGTCCTAGCGGGGGGGACCTCCTACAATGAGCAGTTCTTC. Translating gives CASSFVLAGGTSYNEQFF.

The chain carries TRBV6-5 and TRBJ2-5, with 9 bases fitting TRBD2. Germline V gives CDR1 MNHEY, CDR2 SVGAGI. The CDR3 runs 17 residues. Trimming removed 0 bases from V and 2 bases from J; junction bases left unmatched: 7. In DNA form, the CDR3 reads TGTGCCAGCAGTTACTCGACGGTAGCGGGGGATCAAGAGACCCAGTACTTC. Translated, it gives CASSYSTVAGDQETQYF.

The sample holds many counts of this clonotype. The chain is built from TRBV7-8 and TRBJ2-3, with D possibly being TRBD2 (5 bases). Germline V gene lookup returns CDR1 SGHVS and CDR2 FQNEAQ. The CDR3 is made up of 14 amino acids. The V end lost 1 base, the J end lost 4 bases, and 9 bases lay between the germline ends. CDR3 loop: CASSLVGGSDTQYF. Here the CDR3 DNA reads TGTGCCAGCAGCTTAGTTGGAGGATCAGATACGCAGTATTTT.

The chain couples TRBV6-2 or TRBV6-3 to TRBJ1-5; D is unclear. Germline V gives CDR1 MNHEY, CDR2 SVGEGT. The V and J ends lost 5 bases and 3 bases respectively, with 17 bases between them. The CDR3 is 16 residues long. The CDR3 spells CASSPPGPLANQPQHF. CDR3 sequence (DNA): TGTGCCAGCAGTCCACCGGGCCCCTTGGCCAATCAGCCCCAGCATTTT.

There are a few counts of this clonotype. V and J are TRBV14 and TRBJ2-7; 8 nucleotides match TRBD1. V lost 4 bases and J lost 3; bases outside the gene matches: 8. Germline CDR1 reads SGHDN; CDR2 reads FVKESK. The CDR3 spans 15 residues. The CDR3 DNA is TGTGCCAGCAGCCCTCCGACAGGGGCTTTCTACGAGCAGTACTTC. Its translation is CASSPPTGAFYEQYF.

The chain has TRBV6-2 or TRBV6-3 and TRBJ2-3; D is perhaps TRBD1 (6 bases). CDR1 is MNHEY and CDR2 is SVGEGT in the germline V gene. CDR3 size: 16 residues. Trimming took 2 bases from V and 1 from J, leaving 13 bases between them. Here the CDR3 reads CASSYNVPGGTDTQYF. The CDR3 bases are TGTGCCAGCAGTTACAACGTCCCAGGGGGCACAGATACGCAGTATTTT.

CDR3 sequence: CASGLVSSRVYGYTF. Written as DNA, the CDR3 is TGTGCTAGTGGTTTGGTATCGTCCCGGGTCTATGGCTACACCTTC. The chain combines TRBV12-5 with TRBJ1-2; no clear D gene. V was clipped by 0 bases and J by 4 bases, with 12 bases between them. Germline V gene data show CDR1 as LGHNT and CDR2 as FRNRAP. The CDR3 contains 15 residues.

This clonotype came up a few times. This sequence joins TRBV7-2 and TRBJ2-1; D uncertain. The V gene lost 1 base and the J gene lost 7 bases, with 11 bases spanning the gap. This CDR3 is built from 14 residues. CDR1 and CDR2 (germline): SGHTA, FQGNSA. The CDR3 spells CASSLDSPANEQFF. The CDR3 DNA reads as TGTGCCAGCAGCTTAGATTCCCCCGCTAATGAGCAGTTCTTC.

The V call is TRBV7-4, the J call TRBJ2-2, with D unresolved. Looked up from germline, CDR1 is SGHVT and CDR2 is SQSDAQ. The CDR3 is made up of 14 amino acids. V gave up 3 bases and J gave up 2 bases, with 7 bases separating them. The CDR3 DNA sequence: TGTGCCAGCAGCTTCCCTTTTAACACCGGGGAGCTGTTTTTT. Its protein product is CASSFPFNTGELFF.

V usage is TRBV29-1 and J usage is TRBJ2-1; D is possibly TRBD1 or TRBD2 (7 bases each). V lost 3 bases and J 9 bases, leaving 12 bases between the germline ends. The length of the CDR3 is 12 residues. CDR1 and CDR2 (germline): SQVTM, ANQGSEA. The CDR3 bases are TGCAGCGTTGAGGCCAGGGGGGGTGAGCAGTTCTTC. Translation gives CSVEARGGEQFF.

This clonotype has only a few counts. The rearrangement joins TRBV20-1 to TRBJ1-2, with D perhaps matching TRBD1 (5 bases). Germline assignment: CDR1 DFQATT and CDR2 SNEGSKA (reference sequence). Trimming removed 0 bases at V and 8 bases at J, with 22 bases between. CDR3 length: 16 residues. The CDR3 sequence is CSARDFGGTRREGYTF. The CDR3 DNA is TGCAGTGCTAGAGATTTTGGGGGGACTCGACGGGAAGGCTACACCTTC.

The chain has TRBV20-1 and TRBJ2-7; no definite D call. V lost 0 bases, J lost 3 bases, and 21 bases lay in between. Germline V lookup: CDR1 DFQATT, CDR2 SNEGSKA (reference sequence). The CDR3 is 17 residues long. DNA of the CDR3: TGCAGTGCTAGAGATCTCACAACGAGTCAGTTCCTCTACGAGCAGTACTTC. Translation: CSARDLTTSQFLYEQYF.

This clonotype was observed many times. The chain combines TRBV19 with TRBJ2-7; the D gene is possibly TRBD1 (5 bases). Trimming took off 6 bases at V and 2 bases at J, with 11 bases between the two ends. This CDR3 comprises 13 residues. Germline V gene lookup returns CDR1 LNHDA and CDR2 SQIVND (reference sequence). Here the CDR3 DNA reads TGTGCCAGTAGCCCGGACAACACCTACGAGCAGTACTTC. Its protein product is CASSPDNTYEQYF. The full variable domain, rest sourced from reference TRBV19 and TRBJ2-7, is DGGITQSPKYLFRKEGQNVTLSCEQNLNHDAMYWYRQDPGQGLRLIYYSQIVNDFQKGDIAEGYSVSREKKESFPLTVTSAQKNPTAFYLCASSPDNTYEQYFGPGTRLTVT.